The subject of this entry is one T cell receptor (beta chain). The antigen remains undetermined. CDR1 and CDR2 from the germline V gene are DFQATT and SNEGSKA (reference sequence). This CDR3 is 10 amino acids long. This entry comes from a study of CD8 T cells in ankylosing spondylitis. General study points: Enrichment of disease-linked clones was reportedly significant in matched ankylosing spondylitis synovial fluid. Clones linked to disease, bearing a CD8+ phenotype, were relatively rare in peripheral blood. A number of the motif variants had already been described in reactive arthritis synovial fluid and blood.

MiXCR, run by TCRdb on the 5' RACE reads, gives a single entry per CDR3 protein. The data contain a few hundred thousand distinct CDR3 sequences, around 21% of them singletons. The sequence was collected from a female donor with ankylosing spondylitis or in good health (not recorded which). Sequences were obtained from blood, either unsorted or a sorted T cell fraction (not recorded which). The chain recombines TRBV20-1 with TRBJ2-1; D gene uncertain. The CDR3: CRAENNEQFF. For the CDR3, the DNA is TGCAGAGCCGAGAACAATGAGCAGTTCTTC.